Described below is a single T cell receptor beta chain sequence and its context. Trimming cost V 6 bases and J 4 bases; bases outside gene matches: 8. From germline, CDR1 is MNHEY and CDR2 SMNVEV (reference sequence). This CDR3 contains 14 residues. This sample is part of a study of T cell changes during pregnancy in multiple sclerosis. Profiling relied on immunoSEQ multiplex PCR, and the TCRdb table lists in-frame clones only, not all of them. The repertoire includes roughly 39,000 clones, roughly 93% of them detected once, and under 0.9% sits in the top ten. The starting material was CD4+ T cells from peripheral blood mononuclear cells, obtained before pregnancy. The chain employs TRBV27 and TRBJ2-7; 8 bases line up with TRBD2. This receptor was identified in a female donor with multiple sclerosis, enrolled in a pregnancy study. The CDR3 protein is CASRLAGDLYEQYF. CDR3 coding DNA: TGTGCCAGCAGGCTAGCGGGTGATCTTTACGAGCAGTACTTC.